This T cell receptor (beta chain) was obtained from a study of blood T cell repertoires in COVID-19 (dated by TCRdb to 2018 to 2020). Notes on the research overall: Samples from collaborators originated in the United States, Italy and Spain and spanned both the acute and convalescent phases of COVID-19. Sample metadata almost always included a de-identified subject ID, COVID-19 status, age in years and sex. The repertoires were released in a freely available public database intended as a resource for research on the immune response to SARS-CoV-2. Samples came from the ongoing ImmuneRACE study (first 160 participants) plus 1,254 subjects from 6 global collaborators. The prospective study material was composed of cDNA or gDNA derived from T cells, B-cell-depleted T cells, or PBMCs. Subjects who had been exposed to COVID-19, were actively infected with it, or had recovered from it provided the deeply sampled blood TCRbeta repertoires that made up the dataset. HLA class I and class II types, where available, came from metadata supplied by the sample provider rather than from assay-based typing.

About this clone: Its antigen is unknown. Base qualities are not provided; no much larger clone lies one nucleotide away.

TCRbeta CDR3 regions were amplified from genomic DNA using the immunoSEQ Assay, a bias-controlled multiplex PCR. The authors processed their data as follows. Within the assay, amplification of reference gene primers was used to estimate how many nucleated cells each sample contained. To quantify the absolute abundance of each unique TCRbeta CDR3 rearrangement, sequence reads were collapsed and filtered. For each sample, productive Simpson clonality was calculated by taking the square root of Simpson's diversity index across productive rearrangements. The table was pulled from immuneACCESS by TCRdb, which kept in-frame rearrangements only. Such tables lose some clones; where checked, under half of the loss comes from unresolved V genes, and the rest has no known cause. V and J calls and clone size are copied from that table; D and trimming were computed from the DNA. For this sample the table gives about 16,000 clones, of which more than 75% were detected only once. The ten most abundant clones make up under 15% of the sample.

Each collaborating institution followed its own protocols to collect whole blood in K2EDTA tubes. For TCRbeta analysis, collaborator samples were shipped as frozen whole blood, as isolated PBMCs, or as DNA extracted from either sample type. What the study reported, not specific to this receptor: How much clinical and demographic metadata was included differed by source and by participant, and the metadata was provided uncurated.

This receptor was taken from a human donor in a cohort sampled during active COVID-19. Material: peripheral blood.

CDR3 loop: CASSVEGGRWETQYF. The nucleotides read TGTGCCAGCAGCGTAGAAGGGGGCAGGTGGGAGACCCAGTACTTC. The chain couples TRBV9 to TRBJ2-5, with TRBD1 matching 7 junction bases. Based on the germline V gene, the CDR1 and CDR2 sequences are SGDLS and YYNGEE. From cysteine to phenylalanine, the CDR3 is 15 amino acids long. Only the CDR3 DNA is retained, 45 bases long and in frame from the first base. Unmatched junction bases come to 7, with V trimmed by 0 bases and J by 5 bases. Extended through the reference TRBV9 and TRBJ2-5 proteins, this CDR3 yields the full variable domain: DSGVTQTPKHLITATGQRVTLRCSPRSGDLSVYWYQQSLDQGLQFLIQYYNGEERAKGNILERFSAQQFPDLHSELNLSSLELGDSALYFCASSVEGGRWETQYFGPGTRLLVL.